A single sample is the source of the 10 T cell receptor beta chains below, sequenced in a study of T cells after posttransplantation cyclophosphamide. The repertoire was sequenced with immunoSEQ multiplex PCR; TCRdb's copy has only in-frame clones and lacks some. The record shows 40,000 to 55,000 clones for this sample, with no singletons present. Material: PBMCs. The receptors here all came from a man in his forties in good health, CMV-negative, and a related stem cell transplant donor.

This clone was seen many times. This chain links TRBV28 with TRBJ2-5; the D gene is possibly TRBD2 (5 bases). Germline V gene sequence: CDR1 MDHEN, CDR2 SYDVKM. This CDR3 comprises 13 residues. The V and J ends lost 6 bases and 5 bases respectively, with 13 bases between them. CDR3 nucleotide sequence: TGTGCCAGCAGGGGGAACGGGGTGGAGACCCAGTACTTC. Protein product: CASRGNGVETQYF.

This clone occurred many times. CDR3 protein: CASSSRTSGAYNEQFF. The CDR3 coding sequence is TGTGCCAGCAGCTCCCGGACTAGCGGGGCTTACAATGAGCAGTTCTTC. V is TRBV7-3 and J is TRBJ2-1; 12 nucleotides align to TRBD2. The CDR3 totals 16 residues. The V segment lost 4 bases and the J segment 4 bases; nucleotides outside the gene matches: 5. Per germline, CDR1 SGHTA and CDR2 FQGTGA. The full variable domain, in which reference TRBV7-3 and TRBJ2-1 provide the parts outside the CDR3, is GAGVSQTPSNKVTEKGKYVELRCDPISGHTALYWYRQSLGQGPEFLIYFQGTGAADDSGLPNDRFFAVRPEGSVSTLKIQRTERGDSAVYLCASSSRTSGAYNEQFFGPGTRLTVL.

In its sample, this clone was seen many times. CDR3 residues: CASSTAGSPVNEQYF. CDR3 DNA sequence: TGTGCCAGTAGTACCGCAGGAAGCCCGGTGAACGAGCAGTACTTC. The chain couples TRBV19 to TRBJ2-7, with no clear D. The CDR3 has 15 amino acids. V lost 4 bases, J lost 5 bases, and 18 bases lay in between. Germline CDR1 and CDR2: LNHDA and SQIVND (reference sequence).

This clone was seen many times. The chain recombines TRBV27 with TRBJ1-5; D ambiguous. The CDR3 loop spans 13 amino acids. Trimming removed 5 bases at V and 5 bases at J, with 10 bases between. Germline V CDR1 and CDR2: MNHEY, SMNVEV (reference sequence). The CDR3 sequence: CASSIWEDQPQHF. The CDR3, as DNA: TGTGCCAGCAGTATCTGGGAGGATCAGCCCCAGCATTTT.

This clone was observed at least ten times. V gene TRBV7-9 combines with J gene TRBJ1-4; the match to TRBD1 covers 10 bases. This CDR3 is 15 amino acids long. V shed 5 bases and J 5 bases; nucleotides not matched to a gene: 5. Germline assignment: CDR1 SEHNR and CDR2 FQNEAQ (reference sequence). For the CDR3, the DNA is TGTGCCAGCAGCGAAAGGACAGGGGGGAATGAAAAACTGTTTTTT. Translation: CASSERTGGNEKLFF.

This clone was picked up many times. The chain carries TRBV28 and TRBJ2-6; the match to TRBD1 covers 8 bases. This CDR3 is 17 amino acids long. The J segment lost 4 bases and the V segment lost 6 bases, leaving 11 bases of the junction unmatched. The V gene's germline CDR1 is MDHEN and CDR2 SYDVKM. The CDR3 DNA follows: TGTGCCAGCAGGTGGCAGGGGGCGCTAGGAGGGGCCAACGTCCTGACTTTC. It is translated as CASRWQGALGGANVLTF.

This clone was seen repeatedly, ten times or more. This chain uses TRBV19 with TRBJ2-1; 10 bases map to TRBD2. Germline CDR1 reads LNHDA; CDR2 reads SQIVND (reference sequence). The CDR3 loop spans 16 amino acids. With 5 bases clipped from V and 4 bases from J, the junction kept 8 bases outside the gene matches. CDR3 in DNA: TGTGCCAGTAGTTTTTCTAGCGGGAGTGTGTACAATGAGCAGTTCTTC. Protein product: CASSFSSGSVYNEQFF.

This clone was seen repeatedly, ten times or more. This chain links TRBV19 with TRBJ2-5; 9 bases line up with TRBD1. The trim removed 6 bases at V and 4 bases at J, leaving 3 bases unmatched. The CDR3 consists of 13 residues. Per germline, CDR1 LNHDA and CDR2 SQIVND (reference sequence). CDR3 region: CASRGQGRETQYF. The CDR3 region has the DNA TGTGCCAGTAGGGGACAGGGAAGAGAGACCCAGTACTTC.

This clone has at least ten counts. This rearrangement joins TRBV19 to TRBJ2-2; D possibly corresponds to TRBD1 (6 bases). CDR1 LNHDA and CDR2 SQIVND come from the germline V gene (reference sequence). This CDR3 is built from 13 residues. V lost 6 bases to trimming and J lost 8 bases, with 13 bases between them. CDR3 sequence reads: CASSPLQGGELFF. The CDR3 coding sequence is TGTGCCAGTAGCCCCTTACAGGGTGGGGAGCTGTTTTTT.

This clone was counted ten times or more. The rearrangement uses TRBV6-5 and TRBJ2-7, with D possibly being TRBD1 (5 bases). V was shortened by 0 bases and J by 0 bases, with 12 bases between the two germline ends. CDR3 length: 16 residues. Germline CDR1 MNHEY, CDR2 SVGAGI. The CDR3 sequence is CASSYSIQESSYEQYF. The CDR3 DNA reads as TGTGCCAGCAGTTACTCGATACAGGAGAGCTCCTACGAGCAGTACTTC.